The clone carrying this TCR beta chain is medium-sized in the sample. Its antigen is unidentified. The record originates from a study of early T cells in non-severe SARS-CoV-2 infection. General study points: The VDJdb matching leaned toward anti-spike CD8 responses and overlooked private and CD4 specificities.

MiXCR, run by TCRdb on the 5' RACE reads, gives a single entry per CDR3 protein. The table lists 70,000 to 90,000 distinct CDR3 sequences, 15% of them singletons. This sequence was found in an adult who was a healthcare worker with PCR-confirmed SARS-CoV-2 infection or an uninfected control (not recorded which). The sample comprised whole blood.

The CDR3 spells CASSPGRHTSGNTIYF. The DNA for the CDR3 is TGTGCCAGCAGCCCGGGACGTCACACCTCTGGAAACACCATATATTTT. The gene calls are TRBV7-9 and TRBJ1-3, with D possibly matching TRBD1 (5 bases). Trimming removed 5 bases from V and 0 bases from J, with 14 bases in between. The CDR3 has 16 amino acids. The V gene's germline CDR1 is SEHNR and CDR2 FQNEAQ (reference sequence).